This T cell receptor (beta chain) is from a study of blood T cell repertoires in COVID-19. Germline values: CDR1 SGHDT, CDR2 YYEEEE. CDR3 length: 14 residues. Trimming removed 6 bases from V and 4 bases from J, with 16 bases in between. In the original processing: Nucleated cell number was recorded as an estimate derived from reference gene primer amplification. Only in-frame clones appear in the TCRdb table, and some are missing; sequencing was by immunoSEQ multiplex PCR. The DNA gave D and trimming, while V, J and clone size come from that table. The repertoire holds approximately 210,000 clones, with about 91% as singletons.

The chain employs TRBV5-6 and TRBJ1-1; D is unresolved. The sequenced sample was peripheral blood. The TCR comes from a man aged 25-45 years with acute or convalescent COVID-19. CDR3 amino acids: CASTYLLRSTEAFF. The DNA of the CDR3 is TGTGCCAGCACCTACCTTTTGCGGAGCACTGAAGCTTTCTTT.